This T cell receptor beta chain was captured by sequencing in a study of cytomegalovirus exposure and HLA in healthy donors. Overall study results and limits: The majority of TCR sequences were rare, yet some public TCRs appeared in many donors. In terms of immune exposure information, only CMV serostatus was available. In a later analysis, at a false discovery rate of 0.05, 15,000 to 20,000 TCR beta sequences matched HLA alleles. 150 or so TCR beta chains were listed as cytomegalovirus-associated.

Remarks on this clone: Its antigen is not known.

The PCR used 60 Vbeta and 13 Jbeta primers. The assay was immunoSEQ multiplex PCR, and TCRdb's table has in-frame clones only and misses some. The sample consists of some 96,000 clones, 64% of them appearing once. Germline V gene data show CDR1 as MDHEN and CDR2 as SYDVKM. The germline V and J ends were trimmed by 6 bases and 0 bases, with 20 bases remaining between them. The CDR3 extends over 17 amino acids. Sequences were obtained from PBMCs. This clonotype was sampled from a man in his fifties or sixties in good health and CMV-seronegative. The V and J genes are TRBV28 and TRBJ2-5, with D tentatively TRBD1 (6 bases). Here the CDR3 DNA reads TGTGCCAGCAGAACTACTGGGGGCCCCCCGTACCAAGAGACCCAGTACTTC. Amino acids: CASRTTGGPPYQETQYF.